This T cell receptor (beta chain) was profiled in a study of OX40 agonist ivuxolimab in advanced cancers. Assay: immunoSEQ multiplex PCR; the TCRdb copy retains only in-frame clones and omits some. The sample holds about 5,900 clones; roughly 77% are singletons and the top ten take around 13%. From germline, CDR1 is LNHDA and CDR2 SQIVND (reference sequence). Trimming took 2 bases from V and 4 from J, leaving 14 bases between them. CDR3 length equals 16 residues. The sequence came from an adult with an advanced solid tumor such as melanoma, head and neck, liver or kidney cancer. The rearrangement joins TRBV19 to TRBJ2-2; D possibly corresponds to TRBD1 (6 bases). This specimen consisted of CD4+ or CD8+ T cells sorted from blood, obtained in a trial of the OX40 agonist ivuxolimab. In nucleotides, the CDR3 is TGTGCCAGTAGTATACCAACAGGGCGGGCCACCGGGGAGCTGTTTTTT. As protein: CASSIPTGRATGELFF. The whole variable domain, remainder taken from reference TRBV19 and TRBJ2-2, is DGGITQSPKYLFRKEGQNVTLSCEQNLNHDAMYWYRQDPGQGLRLIYYSQIVNDFQKGDIAEGYSVSREKKESFPLTVTSAQKNPTAFYLCASSIPTGRATGELFFGEGSRLTVL.